This T cell receptor (beta chain) was sequenced during a study of CD8+ T cells in alopecia areata. Findings and caveats of the study: Many expanded lesional clones persisted in scalp and blood during tofacitinib. TCR sharing was clearer in mice than between patients, perhaps partly owing to patient HLA diversity. More clonal than normal scalp was lesional scalp, particularly alopecia totalis/universalis.

As the sequencing template, cDNA was produced by extracting RNA and reverse transcribing it. Assay used: immunoSEQ multiplex PCR; TCRdb lists only in-frame clones, some missing. The sample holds about 190,000 clones, roughly 50% seen once. Noted treatment: oral pan-JAK inhibitor, 5-10 mg twice daily. The CDR3 totals 19 residues. J gave up 3 bases and V 3 bases, and 17 bases lay outside the gene matches. The V gene's germline CDR1 is SQVTM and CDR2 ANQGSEA. As to this clone: What it binds is not known.

The rearrangement links TRBV29-1 to TRBJ2-3; 11 bases are shared with TRBD2. Source: CD8+ T cells sorted from blood, taken at week 24, from a patient treated with tofacitinib. The receptor's source is a human donor with alopecia areata. CDR3 DNA sequence: TGCAGCGTTGAGACTGAAGGTCCGGGACTAGCGGCATTTACAGATACGCAGTATTTT. It translates to CSVETEGPGLAAFTDTQYF.